The 23 T cell receptor beta chains given below trace back to one sample, sequenced in a study of cytomegalovirus exposure and HLA in healthy donors. Primers: 60 Vbeta forward and 13 Jbeta reverse. TCRdb keeps only in-frame clones here, not all; method: immunoSEQ multiplex PCR. The sample gives over 75,000 clones, 64% of which show up once; approximately 2.2% is in the top ten. The sequenced sample consisted of PBMCs. These receptors all come from a human donor in good health.

The V and J genes are TRBV10-1 and TRBJ1-1, with D possibly TRBD1 on 6 matching bases. This CDR3 region has 15 residues. Trimming stripped 10 bases from V and 3 bases from J, with 21 bases between. Germline CDR1 reads WNHNN; CDR2 reads SYGVQD (reference sequence). The CDR3 DNA is TGCGCCATCTCGGGCGGGGGGGGCATAGACACTGAAGCTTTCTTT. This gives the protein CAISGGGGIDTEAFF.

The chain uses TRBV25-1 and TRBJ2-7, with 9 bases lining up with TRBD2. CDR3 size: 12 residues. The germline V gene encodes CDR1 MGHDK and CDR2 SYGVNS. The CDR3 is CATGAGGVEQYF. In DNA form, the CDR3 reads TGTGCTACTGGGGCGGGGGGGGTCGAGCAGTACTTC.

The V and J genes are TRBV7-3 and TRBJ2-5; 12 bases match TRBD2. This CDR3 region has 17 residues. V trimming: 5 bases; J trimming: 4 bases; junction bases outside the gene matches: 11. Germline CDR1 is SGHTA and CDR2 is FQGTGA. CDR3 sequence (DNA): TGTGCCAGCAGCCTAGGACTAGCGGGGACTTTGGGAGAGACCCAGTACTTC. It encodes CASSLGLAGTLGETQYF. Supplemented by reference TRBV7-3 and TRBJ2-5, the full variable domain reads GAGVSQTPSNKVTEKGKYVELRCDPISGHTALYWYRQSLGQGPEFLIYFQGTGAADDSGLPNDRFFAVRPEGSVSTLKIQRTERGDSAVYLCASSLGLAGTLGETQYFGPGTRLLVL.

The J gene is TRBJ2-7, the V gene TRBV7-3, with D possibly matching TRBD1 (9 bases). With 5 bases removed from V and 0 bases from J, the gap between germline ends came to 23 bases. Germline-derived CDR1 and CDR2 are SGHTA and FQGTGA. The CDR3 length is 18 residues. The chain's CDR3 is CASSLRGGGTGSSYEQYF. The CDR3 coding sequence is TGTGCCAGCAGCCTAAGGGGCGGGGGGACAGGGAGCTCCTACGAGCAGTACTTC.

The V call is TRBV9, the J call TRBJ2-5; 8 nucleotides match TRBD1. Germline V lookup: CDR1 SGDLS, CDR2 YYNGEE. This CDR3 has 14 residues. Trimming cost V 3 bases and J 4 bases; bases outside gene matches: 5. This CDR3 reads CASSENTGGETQYF. CDR3 DNA sequence: TGTGCCAGCAGCGAGAATACAGGGGGAGAGACCCAGTACTTC.

Turning to this clone: The junction departs from germline at one end; a sequencing error may be responsible. The chain carries TRBV19 and TRBJ1-5; 9 bases agree with TRBD1. Germline assignment: CDR1 LNHDA and CDR2 SQIVND (reference sequence). This CDR3 has 19 residues. CDR3 sequence (DNA): TGTGCCAGTAATATACCGGGACAGGGAGGTCCAGGGGGCAATCAGCCCCAGCATTTT. Amino acids: CASNIPGQGGPGGNQPQHF.

The CDR3 region has the DNA TGTGCCAGCAGTTACCTCGGGGGTACCCAAGAGACCCAGTACTTC. Translated: CASSYLGGTQETQYF. This chain uses TRBV6-5 with TRBJ2-5; maybe TRBD2 (6 bases). The germline CDR1 and CDR2 sequences are MNHEY and SVGAGI. V lost 2 bases, J lost 1 base, and 11 bases lay in between. CDR3 length: 15 residues.

The chain is built from TRBV10-3 and TRBJ2-3; 8 positions match TRBD2. Trimming removed 1 base from V and 4 bases from J; junction bases left unmatched: 7. The V gene's germline CDR1 is ENHRY and CDR2 SYGVKD. The CDR3 has 16 amino acids. The CDR3 loop is CAISEFDGGASDTQYF. The DNA for the CDR3 is TGTGCCATCAGTGAGTTTGACGGGGGGGCTTCAGATACGCAGTATTTT.

The table lists this clone with a count of one. This rearrangement joins TRBV18 to TRBJ1-3, with TRBD1 identical over 12 bases. The V segment lost 0 bases and the J segment 2 bases; nucleotides outside the gene matches: 8. The CDR3 sequence is 19 residues long. Germline loops: CDR1 KGHSH, CDR2 LQKENI. The CDR3 sequence: CASSPPGQGAVGTGNTIYF. The CDR3 coding sequence is TGTGCCAGCTCACCACCGGGACAGGGGGCAGTAGGAACTGGAAACACCATATATTTT.

This chain connects TRBV4-3 to TRBJ2-5; D might be TRBD2 (5 bases). Trimming took off 1 base at V and 8 bases at J, with 17 bases between the two ends. Germline V gene data show CDR1 as LGHNA and CDR2 as YSLEER. The CDR3 consists of 15 residues. The CDR3 sequence: CASSQARGTSETQYF. CDR3 in DNA: TGCGCCAGCAGCCAAGCCCGGGGTACCTCCGAAACCCAGTACTTC.

This sequence joins TRBV10-3 and TRBJ1-1; possible D gene TRBD1, 6 bases. Germline V lookup: CDR1 ENHRY, CDR2 SYGVKD. Trimming took off 4 bases at V and 1 base at J, with 22 bases between the two ends. The length of the CDR3 is 18 residues. The CDR3 is CAISARPGTGKGNTEAFF. The CDR3 DNA is TGTGCCATCAGTGCACGACCGGGCACAGGGAAGGGGAACACTGAAGCTTTCTTT.

V usage is TRBV9 and J usage is TRBJ2-1, with 7 bases matching TRBD1. The CDR3 totals 15 residues. With 0 bases clipped from V and 3 bases from J, the junction kept 3 bases outside the gene matches. Per the germline V gene, CDR1 is SGDLS and CDR2 is YYNGEE. CDR3 sequence reads: CASSVAGGGYNEQFF. Here the CDR3 DNA reads TGTGCCAGCAGCGTAGCAGGGGGTGGCTACAATGAGCAGTTCTTC.

A few counts support this clone. The rearrangement uses TRBV7-9 and TRBJ1-1; no reliable D call. This CDR3 region has 16 residues. Germline CDR1 is SEHNR and CDR2 is FQNEAQ (reference sequence). V was clipped by 5 bases and J by 6 bases, with 22 bases between them. The CDR3 nucleotides are TGTGCCAGCAGCCATTGGCGGGGAGGGAAAGGAGCTGAAGCTTTCTTT. This sequence encodes CASSHWRGGKGAEAFF.

The V and J genes are TRBV7-6 and TRBJ1-3, with TRBD1 identical over 12 bases. The CDR3 spans 19 residues. Per the germline V gene, CDR1 is SGHVS and CDR2 is FNYEAQ. Trimming removed 0 bases from V and 2 bases from J; junction bases left unmatched: 8. CDR3 residues: CASSLARDRGRFTGNTIYF. CDR3 sequence (DNA): TGTGCCAGCAGCTTAGCGCGGGACAGGGGGCGTTTTACTGGAAACACCATATATTTT.

To note about this clone: The conserved phenylalanine or tryptophan normally closing the CDR3 is absent here, so this likely arose from a read error. The limits of the CDR3 on the DNA are not certain, so only TCRdb's listed CDR3 is given. This CDR3 is CASEPPSGGM. V gene TRBV21-1 combines with J gene TRBJ1-1. TRBV21-1 constitutes a pseudogene. Counting both end residues, the CDR3 totals 10 amino acids.

CDR3 protein: CASSPNEKDTRQYF. CDR3 bases: TGTGCCAGCAGCCCTAACGAGAAAGATACGCGGCAGTATTTT. The chain combines TRBV9 with TRBJ2-3; D is unresolved. The V end was cut by 4 bases, the J end by 11 bases, with 20 bases between. The CDR3 is 14 residues long. CDR1 and CDR2 (germline): SGDLS, YYNGEE.

The chain carries TRBV11-3 and TRBJ1-5, with 9 bases matching TRBD1. CDR1 SGHNT and CDR2 YENEEA come from the germline V gene. This CDR3 spans 15 amino acids. J lost 3 bases, V lost 6 bases, and 6 bases had no gene match. CDR3 residues: CASRRTGAHNQPQHF. The CDR3 DNA is TGTGCCAGCAGAAGGACAGGGGCACACAATCAGCCCCAGCATTTT.

The CDR3 region has the DNA TGCGCCAGCAGCCAAGATGGGGCGGGGACAGGGTATGTCACGGTTCAATTCAATGAGCAGTTCTTC. Protein sequence: CASSQDGAGTGYVTVQFNEQFF. The rearrangement joins TRBV4-3 to TRBJ2-1, with 9 bases identical to TRBD1. Germline V gene lookup returns CDR1 LGHNA and CDR2 YSLEER. The CDR3 loop spans 22 amino acids. J was trimmed by 6 bases and V by 0 bases; bases with no gene match: 24.

This chain connects TRBV5-5 to TRBJ1-6; perhaps TRBD1 as D (6 bases). CDR3 length equals 19 residues. V lost 1 base to trimming and J lost 6 bases, with 23 bases between them. CDR1 is SGHKS, CDR2 YYEKEE, per germline (reference sequence). CDR3 protein: CASSLLTGRVGWGNSPLHF. Written as DNA, the CDR3 is TGTGCCAGCAGCTTGTTAACAGGGAGGGTCGGGTGGGGTAATTCACCCCTCCACTTT.

V gene TRBV7-2 combines with J gene TRBJ1-6; tentative D call: TRBD1 (6 bases). This CDR3 contains 14 residues. Trimming left V 2 bases short and J 10 bases short, with 12 bases between. Germline-derived CDR1 and CDR2 are SGHTA and FQGNSA. CDR3 amino acids: CASSLIQGGSPLHF. CDR3 nucleotides: TGTGCCAGCAGCTTAATACAGGGTGGCTCACCCCTCCACTTT.

This chain joins TRBV21-1 and TRBJ1-6; TRBD1, the D gene given by the table, was not confirmed from the DNA. TRBV21-1 is annotated as a pseudogene. There are 14 residues in the CDR3. This CDR3 is CASSKNTYNSPLHF. The CDR3 coding sequence is TGTGCCAGCAGCAAAAACACCTATAATTCACCCCTCCACTTT.

This clone was observed a few times. V is TRBV9 and J is TRBJ2-3; TRBD2 might be the D (5 bases). The germline V gene encodes CDR1 SGDLS and CDR2 YYNGEE. The germline V and J ends were trimmed by 2 bases and 5 bases, with 18 bases remaining between them. The CDR3 runs 16 residues. CDR3 loop: CASSVTTMAVGDTQYF. For the CDR3, the DNA is TGTGCCAGCAGCGTGACGACTATGGCGGTGGGAGATACGCAGTATTTT.

V usage is TRBV29-1 and J usage is TRBJ2-1, with 8 bases aligning to TRBD2. Germline-derived CDR1 and CDR2 are SQVTM and ANQGSEA. CDR3 length: 15 amino acids. V trimming: 7 bases; J trimming: 2 bases; junction bases outside the gene matches: 10. CDR3 nucleotides: TGCAGCGCCCCCCCCGATAGCGGGACCTACAATGAGCAGTTCTTC. The encoded protein is CSAPPDSGTYNEQFF.